The 21 T cell receptor beta chains below all came from one sample that was sequenced in a study of blood T cell repertoires in COVID-19. Profiling relied on immunoSEQ multiplex PCR, and the TCRdb table lists in-frame clones only, not all of them. The profile shows fewer than 90,000 clones, about 95% of them singletons. Sequencing used peripheral blood. The receptor source for this set is a human donor with active COVID-19. The donor label of this sample is uncertain.

The chain couples TRBV28 to TRBJ1-1, with TRBD1 as a possible D gene (6 bases). V shed 5 bases and J shed 0 bases, with 10 bases lying between them. Germline V gene data show CDR1 as MDHEN and CDR2 as SYDVKM. The CDR3 is made up of 14 amino acids. The CDR3 reads CASSPGVMNTEAFF. CDR3 coding DNA: TGTGCCAGCAGTCCAGGGGTGATGAACACTGAAGCTTTCTTT.

The chain joins TRBV7-2 to TRBJ2-1; 12 bases fit TRBD2. Germline loops: CDR1 SGHTA, CDR2 FQGNSA. J lost 4 bases, V lost 3 bases, and 10 bases had no gene match. The CDR3 totals 18 residues. In DNA form, the CDR3 reads TGTGCCAGCAGCTTGGAACTAGCGGGAGGTGCCCCTTACAATGAGCAGTTCTTC. Its translation: CASSLELAGGAPYNEQFF.

The rearrangement uses TRBV7-6 and TRBJ2-3; D is possibly TRBD2 (5 bases). The CDR3 spans 15 residues. Germline lookup yields CDR1 SGHVS and CDR2 FNYEAQ. Trimming took 1 base from V and 6 from J, leaving 14 bases between them. The CDR3 spells CASSLEVTGGDTQYF. CDR3 DNA: TGTGCCAGCAGCTTAGAAGTTACTGGCGGGGATACGCAGTATTTT.

This clone has only one observation. This chain joins TRBV28 and TRBJ2-1; 8 nucleotides match TRBD1. Losses at the gene ends were 8 bases for V and 8 bases for J; bases not matched to a gene: 14. The CDR3 totals 15 residues. CDR1 MDHEN and CDR2 SYDVKM come from the germline V gene. The CDR3 sequence is CASDRGSLLGYEQFF. The CDR3, as DNA: TGTGCCAGCGACAGGGGCTCTTTACTAGGGTATGAGCAGTTCTTC.

The chain is built from TRBV6-2 or TRBV6-3 and TRBJ2-7, with 7 bases matching TRBD1. Looked up from germline, CDR1 is MNHEY and CDR2 is SVGEGT. The CDR3 length is 15 residues. J lost 3 bases, V lost 2 bases, and 7 bases had no gene match. CDR3 sequence: CASSYHRDRFYEQYF. CDR3 coding DNA: TGTGCCAGCAGTTACCACCGGGACAGATTCTACGAGCAGTACTTC.

This sequence joins TRBV6-4 and TRBJ2-2, with D tentatively TRBD1 (5 bases). The CDR3 extends over 13 amino acids. The V and J ends lost 4 bases and 4 bases respectively, with 7 bases between them. Germline CDR1 and CDR2: MRHNA and SNTAGT. This CDR3 is CASSAQGTGELFF. CDR3 DNA sequence: TGTGCCAGCAGTGCTCAGGGCACCGGGGAGCTGTTTTTT.

This chain uses TRBV5-1 with TRBJ2-1, with 11 bases lining up with TRBD1. V was pared by 2 bases and J by 8 bases, with 9 bases of the junction left unmatched. Looked up from germline, CDR1 is SGHRS and CDR2 is YFSETQ. The CDR3 is 16 residues long. The CDR3 protein is CASSFFGQGAIDEQFF. CDR3 DNA: TGCGCCAGCAGCTTTTTTGGACAGGGGGCGATCGATGAGCAGTTCTTC.

This chain connects TRBV19 to TRBJ2-2, with D possibly TRBD1 on 5 matching bases. V dropped 4 bases and J dropped 1 base, with 7 bases sitting between them. This CDR3 has 14 residues. CDR1 is LNHDA and CDR2 is SQIVND in the germline V gene (reference sequence). Here the CDR3 DNA reads TGTGCCAGTAGTAGAGACAGGAACACCGGGGAGCTGTTTTTT. It codes for CASSRDRNTGELFF.

The chain is built from TRBV6-5 and TRBJ2-7; D is perhaps TRBD1 (6 bases). The V end lost 6 bases, the J end lost 3 bases, and 15 bases lay between the germline ends. Germline loops: CDR1 MNHEY, CDR2 SVGAGI. This CDR3 contains 14 residues. CDR3 sequence reads: CASSNAGTYYEQYF. CDR3 nucleotide sequence: TGTGCCAGCAGCAATGCCGGGACATACTACGAGCAGTACTTC.

The chain couples TRBV6-5 to TRBJ2-1, with 7 bases matching TRBD2. The V gene's germline CDR1 is MNHEY and CDR2 SVGAGI. With 0 bases clipped from V and 9 bases from J, the junction kept 2 bases outside the gene matches. The length of the CDR3 is 13 residues. CDR3 residues: CASSYSTGGEQFF. CDR3 coding DNA: TGTGCCAGCAGTTACTCTACGGGGGGTGAGCAGTTCTTC.

This clone was seen a single time. The chain employs TRBV28 and TRBJ2-5; 15 bases align to TRBD2. Germline trimming cut 4 bases from V and 3 bases from J; bases unmatched to any gene: 0. The V gene's germline CDR1 is MDHEN and CDR2 SYDVKM. The CDR3 spans 15 residues. The CDR3 DNA follows: TGTGCCAGCAGTTGGACTAGCGGGGGGGAAGAGACCCAGTACTTC. Its translation is CASSWTSGGEETQYF.

The rearrangement links TRBV27 to TRBJ1-5; the D is unclear. CDR1 is MNHEY and CDR2 is SMNVEV in the germline V gene (reference sequence). The length of the CDR3 is 14 residues. Trimming took off 3 bases at V and 6 bases at J, with 12 bases between the two ends. CDR3 in amino acids: CASSFRRSGQPQHF. DNA for the CDR3: TGTGCCAGCAGTTTCAGAAGGAGTGGTCAGCCCCAGCATTTT.

The chain joins TRBV11-2 to TRBJ1-1; 9 nucleotides match TRBD1. Unmatched junction bases numbered 3, after V lost 5 bases and J lost 5 bases. Germline V gives CDR1 SGHAT, CDR2 FQNNGV. This CDR3 is built from 13 residues. CDR3 region: CASSQDRGTEAFF. In DNA form, the CDR3 reads TGTGCCAGCAGCCAGGACAGGGGAACTGAAGCTTTCTTT.

The chain is built from TRBV19 and TRBJ2-1; 9 nucleotides agree with TRBD1. J gave up 7 bases and V 5 bases, and 12 bases lay outside the gene matches. This CDR3 is built from 16 residues. In germline, CDR1 is LNHDA, CDR2 SQIVND (reference sequence). CDR3 sequence: CASSLPGTGRENEQFF. CDR3 nucleotide sequence: TGTGCCAGTAGTCTTCCCGGGACAGGGAGGGAGAATGAGCAGTTCTTC.

The gene calls are TRBV9 and TRBJ2-5; D may be TRBD2 (5 bases). The CDR3 is made up of 15 amino acids. The V gene lost 0 bases and the J gene lost 1 base, with 10 bases spanning the gap. Germline values: CDR1 SGDLS, CDR2 YYNGEE. Written as DNA, the CDR3 is TGTGCCAGCAGCGTAGTCGGACTGAGCCAAGAGACCCAGTACTTC. It is translated as CASSVVGLSQETQYF.

The chain combines TRBV6-2 or TRBV6-3 with TRBJ2-7, with TRBD2 identical over 13 bases. CDR3 length: 16 amino acids. Trimming cost V 5 bases and J 5 bases; bases outside gene matches: 9. Germline values: CDR1 MNHEY, CDR2 SVGEGT. The CDR3 DNA reads as TGTGCCAGCAGTGGACTAGCGGGAGTCATACTGAACGAGCAGTACTTC. It encodes CASSGLAGVILNEQYF.

The chain recombines TRBV7-2 with TRBJ2-7; no clear D. Trimming removed 2 bases at V and 7 bases at J, with 9 bases between. The germline CDR1 and CDR2 sequences are SGHTA and FQGNSA. The CDR3 extends over 12 amino acids. CDR3 bases: TGTGCCAGCAGCTTAAATCTCCGGGAGCAGTACTTC. This sequence encodes CASSLNLREQYF.

V gene TRBV6-2 or TRBV6-3 combines with J gene TRBJ2-5, with 10 nucleotides matching TRBD2. The J segment lost 5 bases and the V segment lost 4 bases, leaving 7 bases of the junction unmatched. Germline CDR1 and CDR2: MNHEY and SVGEGT. The CDR3 has 15 residues. CDR3 sequence reads: CASSSGIAGGETQYF. The CDR3 coding sequence is TGTGCCAGCAGTTCGGGGATAGCGGGGGGTGAGACCCAGTACTTC.

V is TRBV15 and J is TRBJ1-5; D is unclear. This CDR3 comprises 16 residues. Germline V lookup: CDR1 LNHNV, CDR2 YYDKDF (reference sequence). V was pared by 0 bases and J by 0 bases, with 9 bases between. This chain's CDR3 is CATSRDRGFSNQPQHF. CDR3 nucleotides: TGTGCCACCAGCAGAGATCGCGGATTTAGCAATCAGCCCCAGCATTTT.

The CDR3 region has the DNA TGTGCCAGCAGCTCTCACGCACGGGAGGAGCAGTACTTC. It yields the protein CASSSHAREEQYF. The chain joins TRBV7-2 to TRBJ2-7, with D possibly TRBD2 on 6 matching bases. Germline CDR1 and CDR2: SGHTA and FQGNSA. V was trimmed by 4 bases and J by 7 bases, leaving 14 bases between them. The CDR3 runs 13 residues.

The gene calls are TRBV5-1 and TRBJ2-7; possible D gene TRBD2, 5 bases. Trimming took off 3 bases at V and 7 bases at J, with 17 bases between the two ends. The CDR3 extends over 14 amino acids. Germline V gene lookup returns CDR1 SGHRS and CDR2 YFSETQ. The CDR3 protein is CASSSGRGLGEQYF. The CDR3 DNA reads as TGCGCCAGCAGCTCCGGTCGGGGATTGGGTGAGCAGTACTTC. Variable domain in full (rest from reference TRBV5-1 and TRBJ2-7): KAGVTQTPRYLIKTRGQQVTLSCSPISGHRSVSWYQQTPGQGLQFLFEYFSETQRNKGNFPGRFSGRQFSNSRSEMNVSTLELGDSALYLCASSSGRGLGEQYFGPGTRLTVT.